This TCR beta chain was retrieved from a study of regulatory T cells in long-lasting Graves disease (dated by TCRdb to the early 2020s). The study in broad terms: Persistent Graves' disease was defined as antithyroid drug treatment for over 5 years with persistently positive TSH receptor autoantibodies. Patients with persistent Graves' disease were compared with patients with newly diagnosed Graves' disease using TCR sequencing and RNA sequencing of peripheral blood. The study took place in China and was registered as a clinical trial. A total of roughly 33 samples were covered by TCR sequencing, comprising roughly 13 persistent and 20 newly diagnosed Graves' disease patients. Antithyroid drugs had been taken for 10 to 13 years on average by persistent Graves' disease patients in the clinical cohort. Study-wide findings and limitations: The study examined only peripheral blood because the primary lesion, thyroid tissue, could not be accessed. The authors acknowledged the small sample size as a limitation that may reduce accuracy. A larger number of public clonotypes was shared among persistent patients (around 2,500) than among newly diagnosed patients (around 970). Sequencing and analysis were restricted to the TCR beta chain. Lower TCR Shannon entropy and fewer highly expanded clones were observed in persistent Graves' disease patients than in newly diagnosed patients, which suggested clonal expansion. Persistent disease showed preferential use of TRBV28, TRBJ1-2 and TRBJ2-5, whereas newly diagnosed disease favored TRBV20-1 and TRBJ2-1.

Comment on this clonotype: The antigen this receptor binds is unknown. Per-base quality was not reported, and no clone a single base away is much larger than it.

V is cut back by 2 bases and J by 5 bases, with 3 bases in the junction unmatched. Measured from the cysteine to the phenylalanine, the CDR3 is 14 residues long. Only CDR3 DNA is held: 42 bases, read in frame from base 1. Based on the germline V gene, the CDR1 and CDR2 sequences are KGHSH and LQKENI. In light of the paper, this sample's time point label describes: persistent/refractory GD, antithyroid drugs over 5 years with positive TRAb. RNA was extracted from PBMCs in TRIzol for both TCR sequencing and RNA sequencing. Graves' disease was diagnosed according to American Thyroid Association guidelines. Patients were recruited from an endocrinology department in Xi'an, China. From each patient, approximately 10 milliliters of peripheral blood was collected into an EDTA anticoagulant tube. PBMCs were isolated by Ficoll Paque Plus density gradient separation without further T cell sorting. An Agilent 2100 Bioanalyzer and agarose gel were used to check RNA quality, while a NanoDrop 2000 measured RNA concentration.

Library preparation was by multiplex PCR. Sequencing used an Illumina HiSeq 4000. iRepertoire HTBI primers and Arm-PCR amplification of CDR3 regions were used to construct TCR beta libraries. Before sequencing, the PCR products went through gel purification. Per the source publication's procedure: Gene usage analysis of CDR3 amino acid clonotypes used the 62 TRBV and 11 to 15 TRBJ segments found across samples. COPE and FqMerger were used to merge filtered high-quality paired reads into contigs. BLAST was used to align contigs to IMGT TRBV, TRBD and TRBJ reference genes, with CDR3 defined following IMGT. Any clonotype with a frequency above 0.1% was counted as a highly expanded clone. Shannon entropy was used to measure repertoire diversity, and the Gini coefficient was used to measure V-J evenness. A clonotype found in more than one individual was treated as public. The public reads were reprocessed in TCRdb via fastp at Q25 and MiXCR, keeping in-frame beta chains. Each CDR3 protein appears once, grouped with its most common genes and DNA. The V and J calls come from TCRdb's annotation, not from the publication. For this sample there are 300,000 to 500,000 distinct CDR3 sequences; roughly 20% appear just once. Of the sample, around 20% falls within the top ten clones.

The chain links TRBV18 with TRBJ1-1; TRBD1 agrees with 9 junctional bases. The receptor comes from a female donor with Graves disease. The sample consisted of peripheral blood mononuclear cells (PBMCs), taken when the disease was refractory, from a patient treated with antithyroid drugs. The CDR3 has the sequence CASSPYRGRTEAFF. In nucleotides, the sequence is TGTGCCAGCTCACCATACAGGGGGCGAACTGAAGCTTTCTTT.